Shown below are 19 T cell receptor beta chains from a single sample sequenced in a study of T cells after yellow fever vaccination. TCRdb analysed the 5' RACE reads with MiXCR anew, one entry per CDR3 protein. The sample consists of about 300,000 distinct CDR3 sequences, around 7% of them appearing once. The sample was PBMCs, taken about 49 days after the first yellow fever vaccination. These receptors were collected from a man aged 18 to 29 who received the YFV17D yellow fever vaccine.

This clonotype was counted a few times. The rearrangement joins TRBV5-4 to TRBJ2-1, with 7 bases fitting TRBD2. With 0 bases clipped from V and 10 bases from J, the junction kept 13 bases outside the gene matches. Germline CDR1 SGHNT, CDR2 YYREEE (reference sequence). The CDR3 runs 16 residues. DNA of the CDR3: TGTGCCAGCAGCTTGGTCAGCGGGACCCAGCCCAACGAGCAGTTCTTC. It translates to CASSLVSGTQPNEQFF. Combining the CDR3 with reference TRBV5-4 and TRBJ2-1 gives the whole variable domain ETGVTQSPTHLIKTRGQQVTLRCSSQSGHNTVSWYQQALGQGPQFIFQYYREEENGRGNFPPRFSGLQFPNYSSELNVNALELDDSALYLCASSLVSGTQPNEQFFGPGTRLTVL.

The chain links TRBV6-2 or TRBV6-3 to TRBJ1-1; D is ambiguous. Germline-derived CDR1 and CDR2 are MNHEY and SVGEGT. The V end was cut by 2 bases, the J end by 4 bases, with 14 bases between. The CDR3 loop spans 15 amino acids. DNA of the CDR3: TGTGCCAGCAGTTACGCCGGGCCCCCGAGCACTGAAGCTTTCTTT. It translates to CASSYAGPPSTEAFF.

Ten or more counts support this clonotype. The V and J genes are TRBV7-3 and TRBJ2-1; 9 nucleotides line up with TRBD2. The trim removed 2 bases at V and 6 bases at J, leaving 11 bases unmatched. In germline, CDR1 is SGHTA, CDR2 FQGTGA. The CDR3 extends over 17 amino acids. CDR3 nucleotides: TGTGCCAGCAGCTTAGGGAGTGGGCTAGCGGGACCCAATGAGCAGTTCTTC. Translation gives CASSLGSGLAGPNEQFF.

The chain combines TRBV10-3 with TRBJ2-3, with a possible D match to TRBD2 (6 bases). The CDR3 has 14 residues. Germline CDR1 ENHRY, CDR2 SYGVKD. Trimming took 6 bases from V and 5 from J, leaving 15 bases between them. The CDR3 region has the DNA TGTGCCATCAGGGATGGCCGGGAGCAAGATACGCAGTATTTT. Its protein is CAIRDGREQDTQYF.

This clonotype showed up many times. The CDR3 protein is CASSLAGGQNTYGYTF. CDR3 DNA sequence: TGTGCCAGCTCACTAGCAGGGGGACAGAATACTTATGGCTACACCTTC. The genes are TRBV18 and TRBJ1-2; 7 nucleotides align to TRBD1. CDR3 length: 16 residues. The V gene end was trimmed by 4 bases and the J gene end by 5 bases; junction bases not matched to a gene: 13. Germline-derived CDR1 and CDR2 are KGHSH and LQKENI.

This clonotype appeared a few times. The V and J genes are TRBV20-1 and TRBJ2-5; TRBD1 agrees at 9 bases. The germline CDR1 and CDR2 sequences are DFQATT and SNEGSKA (reference sequence). Trimming took 4 bases from V and 6 from J; bases not matched to a gene: 9. The CDR3 has 14 residues. In nucleotides, the CDR3 is TGCAGTGCTACCGAAGACAGGGGGAAAAAGACCCAGTACTTC. This encodes CSATEDRGKKTQYF.

The rearrangement uses TRBV3-1 and TRBJ1-3, with D possibly matching TRBD1 (6 bases). The CDR3 runs 17 residues. Per germline, CDR1 LGHDT and CDR2 YNNKEL (reference sequence). V gave up 2 bases and J gave up 4 bases, with 18 bases separating them. The DNA of the CDR3 is TGTGCCAGCAGCCAACAGTTCGCAGGGGCAACGGGAAACACCATATATTTT. It translates to CASSQQFAGATGNTIYF. The full variable domain, rest sourced from reference TRBV3-1 and TRBJ1-3, is DTAVSQTPKYLVTQMGNDKSIKCEQNLGHDTMYWYKQDSKKFLKIMFSYNNKELIINETVPNRFSPKSPDKAHLNLHINSLELGDSAVYFCASSQQFAGATGNTIYFGEGSWLTVV.

At least ten counts were recorded for this clonotype. This rearrangement joins TRBV7-2 to TRBJ2-2; D gene uncertain. CDR1 is SGHTA and CDR2 is FQGNSA in the germline V gene. V was clipped by 8 bases and J by 5 bases, with 12 bases between them. The CDR3 runs 13 residues. Written as DNA, the CDR3 is TGTGCCAGCCGGTTGAGTGCTACCGGGGAGCTGTTTTTT. This encodes CASRLSATGELFF.

The chain employs TRBV6-5 and TRBJ1-1; D is unclear. CDR3 length equals 15 residues. From germline, CDR1 is MNHEY and CDR2 SVGAGI. The V end was cut by 0 bases, the J end by 1 base, with 9 bases between. CDR3: CASSYSRVGNTEAFF. The CDR3 region has the DNA TGTGCCAGCAGTTACTCGAGGGTAGGGAACACTGAAGCTTTCTTT.

This clonotype was picked up a small number of times. The gene calls are TRBV5-6 and TRBJ1-1; 7 positions agree with TRBD1. V lost 1 base, J lost 1 base, and 4 bases stayed unmatched. The germline V gene encodes CDR1 SGHDT and CDR2 YYEEEE. The CDR3 length is 15 residues. In nucleotides, the CDR3 is TGTGCCAGCAGCTTGATCGACAGGGCGAACACTGAAGCTTTCTTT. Translated: CASSLIDRANTEAFF.

There are a few counts of this clonotype. The V and J genes are TRBV20-1 and TRBJ1-3; D is undetermined. The V end lost 6 bases, the J end lost 4 bases, and 10 bases lay between the germline ends. Germline V gives CDR1 DFQATT, CDR2 SNEGSKA (reference sequence). The CDR3 sequence is 12 residues long. CDR3 nucleotide sequence: TGCAGTGCAACCAGTTTCGGAAACACCATATATTTT. Translating it yields CSATSFGNTIYF.

This chain joins TRBV11-2 and TRBJ2-7; unclear D gene. The V and J ends lost 6 bases and 6 bases respectively, with 15 bases between them. Germline CDR1 and CDR2: SGHAT and FQNNGV. CDR3 length: 13 residues. The CDR3 loop reads CASSVRIGFEQYV. The CDR3 nucleotides read TGTGCCAGCAGTGTACGTATAGGTTTCGAGCAGTACGTC.

The genes are TRBV5-1 and TRBJ1-2; 9 positions agree with TRBD1. The length of the CDR3 is 14 residues. V lost 4 bases to trimming and J lost 5 bases; unmatched junction nucleotides: 6. Per the germline V gene, CDR1 is SGHRS and CDR2 is YFSETQ. CDR3 protein: CASSRTGEVYGYTF. DNA of the CDR3: TGCGCCAGCAGCCGGACAGGGGAGGTTTATGGCTACACCTTC.

The table lists this clonotype with many counts. This CDR3 is CASSLNGQGGEKLFF. CDR3 sequence (DNA): TGTGCCAGCAGTTTAAATGGGCAGGGTGGTGAAAAACTGTTTTTT. The chain couples TRBV12-3 or TRBV12-4 to TRBJ1-4, with D possibly being TRBD1 (5 bases). The CDR3 extends over 15 amino acids. The V and J ends lost 2 bases and 7 bases respectively, with 14 bases between them.

The rearrangement joins TRBV6-2 or TRBV6-3 to TRBJ2-4; TRBD2 matches at 13 bases. Germline V CDR1 and CDR2: MNHEY, SVGEGT. J lost 0 bases, V lost 2 bases, and 10 bases had no gene match. The CDR3 has 20 amino acids. The CDR3: CASSYGPGLAGIGAKNIQYF. CDR3 nucleotide sequence: TGTGCCAGCAGTTACGGACCGGGACTAGCGGGGATTGGAGCCAAAAACATTCAGTACTTC.

The chain carries TRBV5-1 and TRBJ1-1; D is unresolved. The CDR3 consists of 16 residues. The germline V and J ends were trimmed by 0 bases and 3 bases, with 15 bases remaining between them. The germline CDR1 and CDR2 sequences are SGHRS and YFSETQ. The CDR3 sequence is CASSLVGGEGDTEAFF. For the CDR3, the DNA is TGCGCCAGCAGCTTGGTAGGCGGAGAGGGAGACACTGAAGCTTTCTTT.

The rearrangement joins TRBV7-9 to TRBJ1-1; TRBD1 agrees at 7 bases. Trimming at V came to 6 bases and at J to 1 base, leaving 5 bases not matched to a gene. Germline CDR1 and CDR2: SEHNR and FQNEAQ (reference sequence). This CDR3 has 14 residues. CDR3 protein: CASSFRGTNTEAFF. The CDR3 nucleotides read TGTGCCAGCAGTTTCAGGGGGACGAACACTGAAGCTTTCTTT.

The rearrangement uses TRBV2 and TRBJ2-2; TRBD1 aligns across 7 bases. CDR1 SNHLY and CDR2 FYNNEI come from the germline V gene. The CDR3 has 15 residues. V trimming: 4 bases; J trimming: 3 bases; junction bases outside the gene matches: 5. The CDR3, as DNA: TGTGCCAGCAGTGGAGAGGGGGCTGACACCGGGGAGCTGTTTTTT. Its protein product is CASSGEGADTGELFF.

This clonotype was detected ten times or more. This chain connects TRBV2 to TRBJ1-5; D is uncertain. There are 14 residues in the CDR3. Germline CDR1 and CDR2: SNHLY and FYNNEI. The V gene lost 6 bases and the J gene lost 0 bases, with 9 bases spanning the gap. CDR3 loop: CASRFQNSNQPQHF. CDR3 in DNA: TGTGCCAGCAGATTTCAGAATAGCAATCAGCCCCAGCATTTT.